The clone carrying this TCR beta chain came up a few times. Its antigen is unknown. This entry is derived from a study of post-analysis software for immune sequencing data. The overall study: As for disease course, relapsing-remitting, secondary progressive and progressive-relapsing multiple sclerosis were all included.

This CDR3 comprises 15 residues. Looked up from germline, CDR1 is LGHNA and CDR2 is YSLEER. V was pared by 2 bases and J by 0 bases, with 10 bases between. Carried by the TCR beta cDNA libraries were unique molecular identifiers. TCRdb called the PCR reads again in MiXCR, with one record for every CDR3 protein. The sample carries approximately 690,000 distinct CDR3 sequences, approximately 60% recorded once. Whole-study results and caveats: Under the F measure, samples that were prepared in one batch clustered strongly together. People with multiple sclerosis had a significantly lower normalized Chao1 diversity than controls did. With TRBV5-6, TRBV5-1 and TRBV20-1 included, about five TRBV segments were more frequent in patients than in controls.

The chain combines TRBV4-3 with TRBJ1-1; D might be TRBD1 (6 bases). Sample: blood. This clonotype was sampled from a girl aged 2 to 10 with multiple sclerosis. This CDR3 is CASSQYDRLNTEAFF. The CDR3 DNA reads TGCGCCAGCAGCCAATATGACAGGCTGAACACTGAAGCTTTCTTT.